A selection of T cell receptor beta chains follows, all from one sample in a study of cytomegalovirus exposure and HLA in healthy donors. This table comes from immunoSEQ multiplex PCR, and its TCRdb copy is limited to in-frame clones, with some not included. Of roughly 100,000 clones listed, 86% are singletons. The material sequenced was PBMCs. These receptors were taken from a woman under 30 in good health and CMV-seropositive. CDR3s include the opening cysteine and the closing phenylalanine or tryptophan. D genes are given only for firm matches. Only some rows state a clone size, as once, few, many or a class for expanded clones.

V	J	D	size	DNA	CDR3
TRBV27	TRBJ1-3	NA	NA	TGTGCCAGCAGGTCATCTAACTCGAACTCTGGAAACACCATATATTTT	CASRSSNSNSGNTIYF
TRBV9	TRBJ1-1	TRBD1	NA	TGTGCCAGCAGCCAGACAGGGGTGACTGAAGCTTTCTTT	CASSQTGVTEAFF
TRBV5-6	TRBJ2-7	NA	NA	TGTGCCAGCAGCGCCGGTGCGCCGCCTGAGCAGTACTTC	CASSAGAPPEQYF
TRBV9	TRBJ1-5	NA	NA	TGTGCCAGCAGCCCAGACAGTTCCAATCAGCCCCAGCATTTT	CASSPDSSNQPQHF
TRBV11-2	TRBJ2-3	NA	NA	TGTGCCAGCAGCTTCGGGGGTACAGATACGCAGTATTTT	CASSFGGTDTQYF
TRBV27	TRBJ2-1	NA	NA	TGTGCCAGCAGTTTTCGATTCGACATGGTCACGTACAATGAGCAGTTCTTC	CASSFRFDMVTYNEQFF
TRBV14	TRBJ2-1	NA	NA	TGTGCCAGCAGCCAATCCCTAGTTCGGGTCGATGAGCAGTTCTTC	CASSQSLVRVDEQFF
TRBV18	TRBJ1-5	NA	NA	TGTGCCAGCTCACCCGACAGAAATCAGCCCCAGCATTTT	CASSPDRNQPQHF
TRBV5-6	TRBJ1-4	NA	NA	TGTGCCAGCAGCTCCCATCCACCGGCAACTAATGAAAAACTGTTTTTT	CASSSHPPATNEKLFF
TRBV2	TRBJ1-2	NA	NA	TGTGCCAGCAGTGAAGCCGCCGGGTCCGCCGTGGGGGCCTACACCTTC	CASSEAAGSAVGAYTF
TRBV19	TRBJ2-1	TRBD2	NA	TGTGCCAGTAGTAAACCTAGCGGGAGGGGCCACAATGAGCAGTTCTTC	CASSKPSGRGHNEQFF
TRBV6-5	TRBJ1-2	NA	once	TGTGCCAGCAGTGGATACAGGGACATGTACTATGGCTACACCTTC	CASSGYRDMYYGYTF
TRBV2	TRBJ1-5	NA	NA	TGTGCCAGCAGTGAAACGAGCCAGCCCCAGCATTTT	CASSETSQPQHF
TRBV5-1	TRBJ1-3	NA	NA	TGCGCCAGCAGGCCTACTTTCGAGAGCTCTGGAAACACCATATATTTT	CASRPTFESSGNTIYF
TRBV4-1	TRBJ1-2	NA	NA	TGCGCCAGCAGCCAAGCGGTGGAGCCCGGCTACACCTTC	CASSQAVEPGYTF
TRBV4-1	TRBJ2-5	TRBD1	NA	TGCGCCAGCACTACAGGGGGAAGGAGACAAGAGACCCAGTACTTC	CASTTGGRRQETQYF
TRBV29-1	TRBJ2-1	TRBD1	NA	TGCAGCGTTGAAGATGGGACAGGGGGTCTAGGTGAGCAGTTCTTC	CSVEDGTGGLGEQFF
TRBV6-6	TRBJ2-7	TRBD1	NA	TGTGCCAGCAGACGACAGGGACCCTACGAGCAGTACTTC	CASRRQGPYEQYF
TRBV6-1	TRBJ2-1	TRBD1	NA	TGTGCCACCGTCAGACAGGGGTACAATGAGCAGTTCTTC	CATVRQGYNEQFF
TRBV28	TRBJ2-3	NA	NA	TGTGCCAGTTGCGGGGCCGGGGCAGATACGCAGTATTTT	CASCGAGADTQYF
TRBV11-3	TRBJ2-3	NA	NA	TGTGCCAGCAGCTTAGACCCTTCTAGTGCCGAGGATACGCAGTATTTT	CASSLDPSSAEDTQYF
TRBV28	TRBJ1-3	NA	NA	TGTGCCAGCAGTTTTCGGGGGGCGAGCACCATATATTTT	CASSFRGASTIYF
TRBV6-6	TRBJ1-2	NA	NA	TGTGCCAGCAGCAAGCAGGACTATGGCTACACCTTC	CASSKQDYGYTF
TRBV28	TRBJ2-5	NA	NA	TGTGCCAGCAGTTTAGTGGCGGCCCAACAAGAGACCCAGTACTTC	CASSLVAAQQETQYF
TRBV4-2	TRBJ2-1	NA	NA	TGTGCCAGCAGCCAAGATAAACTGGCGGGTAACCATGAGCAGTTCTTC	CASSQDKLAGNHEQFF
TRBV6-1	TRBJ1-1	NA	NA	TGTGCCAGCAGGTTGACAGCAAGCACTGAAGCTTTCTTT	CASRLTASTEAFF
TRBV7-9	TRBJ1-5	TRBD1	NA	TGTGCCAGCAGCTCACAGGGGAATCAGCCCCAGCATTTT	CASSSQGNQPQHF
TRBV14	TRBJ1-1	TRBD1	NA	TGTGCCAGCAGCCAAGTGACAGGGGTTCGGACTGAAGCTTTCTTT	CASSQVTGVRTEAFF
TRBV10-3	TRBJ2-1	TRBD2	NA	TGTGCCATCAGTGAGTCTAGCGGGGGGGCCGGTGAGCAGTTCTTC	CAISESSGGAGEQFF
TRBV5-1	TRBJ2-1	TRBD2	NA	TGCGCCAGCAGCTCGTATAGCGGGAGTCTATACAATGAGCAGTTCTTC	CASSSYSGSLYNEQFF
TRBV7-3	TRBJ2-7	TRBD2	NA	TGTGCCAGCAGCTTAAAGGCTAGCGGGGGCTACGAGCAGTACTTC	CASSLKASGGYEQYF
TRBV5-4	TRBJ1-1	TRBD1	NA	TGTGCCAGCAGCACAGGGGGTAGGAACACTGAAGCTTTCTTT	CASSTGGRNTEAFF
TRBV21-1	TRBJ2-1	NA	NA	TGTGCCAGCAGCATTCAAATTCCCCCTCGGGATGAGCAGTTCTTC	CASSIQIPPRDEQFF
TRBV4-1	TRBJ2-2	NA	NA	TGCGCCAGCAGCCAAGTACTGGTACGGGGTGTGAACACCGGGGAGCTGTTTTTT	CASSQVLVRGVNTGELFF
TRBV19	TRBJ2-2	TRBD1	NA	TGTGCCATTAAACAGGGGGCAGCCGGGGAGCTGTTTTTT	CAIKQGAAGELFF
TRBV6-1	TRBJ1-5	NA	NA	TGTGCCAGCAGTGACAGGGACAAACAGCCCCAGCATTTT	CASSDRDKQPQHF
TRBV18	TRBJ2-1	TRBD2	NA	TGTGCCAGCTCACCACTAGCGGGAGTCTCCAATGAGCAGTTCTTC	CASSPLAGVSNEQFF
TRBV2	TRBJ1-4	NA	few	TGTGCCAGCAGTGAAGTTAGCGCTATTCGGAAACTGTTTTTT	CASSEVSAIRKLFF
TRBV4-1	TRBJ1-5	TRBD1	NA	TGCGCCAGCAGCCAGCCCGGGACAGGGGAGTTGGGGCCCCAGCATTTT	CASSQPGTGELGPQHF
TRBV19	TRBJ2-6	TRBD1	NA	TGTGCCAGTAGTTATTCCGGGACAGGGGGTGCTGGGGCCAACGTCCTGACTTTC	CASSYSGTGGAGANVLTF
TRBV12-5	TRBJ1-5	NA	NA	TGTGCTAGTGGTTTGGCCTATAGCAATCAGCCCCAGCATTTT	CASGLAYSNQPQHF
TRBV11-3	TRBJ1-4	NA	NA	TGTGCCAGCAGCTTAGGACAGGCCGGCGATGAAAAACTGTTTTTT	CASSLGQAGDEKLFF
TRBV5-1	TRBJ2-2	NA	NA	TGCGCCAGCACTCTGGCGGGCACCGGGGAGCTGTTTTTT	CASTLAGTGELFF
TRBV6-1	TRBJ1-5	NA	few	TGTGCCAGCAGTGGCGCAGGGGGCAATCAGCCCCAGCATTTT	CASSGAGGNQPQHF
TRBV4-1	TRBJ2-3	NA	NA	TGCGCCAGCAGCCAAGTTAGGACTGTGGATACGCAGTATTTT	CASSQVRTVDTQYF
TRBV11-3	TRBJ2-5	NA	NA	TGTGCCAGCAGCTTATCCTCGGGAGAGACCCAGTACTTC	CASSLSSGETQYF
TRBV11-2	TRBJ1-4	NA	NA	TGTGCCAGCAGCTACACCTCAGGGTTTAATGAAAAACTGTTTTTT	CASSYTSGFNEKLFF
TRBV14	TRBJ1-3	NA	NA	TGTGCCAGCAGCCGGTACAAGGGGGTTTTTGGAAACACCATATATTTT	CASSRYKGVFGNTIYF
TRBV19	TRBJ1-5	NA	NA	TGTGCCAGTAGTACCGGAGCGGGGAACGGCCAGCCCCAGCATTTT	CASSTGAGNGQPQHF
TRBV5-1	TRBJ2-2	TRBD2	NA	TGCGCCAGCAGCCCCGGACTAGCGGGGGTACGGGAGCTGTTTTTT	CASSPGLAGVRELFF
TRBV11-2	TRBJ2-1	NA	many	TGTGCCAGCAGCTTAGGGACTCACTGGTACAATGAGCAGTTCTTC	CASSLGTHWYNEQFF
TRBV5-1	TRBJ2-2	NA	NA	TGCGCCAGCAGCTCGGGACAGAACACCGGGGAGCTGTTTTTT	CASSSGQNTGELFF
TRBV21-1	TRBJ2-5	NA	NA	TGTGCCAGCAGCAATAGGGGACAGAGAGAGACCCAGTACTTC	CASSNRGQRETQYF
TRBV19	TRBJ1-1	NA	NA	TGTGCCAGTAGTATAGATCTTGCCCAGGGAGGGGGAGCTTTCTTT	CASSIDLAQGGGAFF
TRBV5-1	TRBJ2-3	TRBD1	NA	TGCGCCAGCAGCTACAGGACAGGGGGGACAGATACGCAGTATTTT	CASSYRTGGTDTQYF
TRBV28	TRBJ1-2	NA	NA	TGTGCCAGCAGTCAAACAGGGAATAACTATGGCTACACCTTC	CASSQTGNNYGYTF
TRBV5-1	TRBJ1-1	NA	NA	TGCGCCAGCAGCTCGGGGATGGGTTGGAACACTGAAGCTTTCTTT	CASSSGMGWNTEAFF
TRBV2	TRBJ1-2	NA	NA	TGTGCCAGCAGGGGGCTGGCTGAGTTGAAGAGCGGCTACACCTTC	CASRGLAELKSGYTF
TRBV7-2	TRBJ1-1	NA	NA	TGTGCCAGCAGCCCCAGGGGTCGGTGGGACACTGAAGCTTTCTTT	CASSPRGRWDTEAFF
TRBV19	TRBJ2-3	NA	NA	TGTGCCAGTAGTATAAAAGTAACTAGCACAGATACGCAGTATTTT	CASSIKVTSTDTQYF